This T cell receptor beta chain was captured by sequencing in a study of T-cell memory formation after mild COVID-19. This clonotype was counted ten times or more. The CDR3 is 14 residues long. Germline CDR1 MNHEY, CDR2 SVGAGI. J lost 4 bases, V lost 4 bases, and 4 bases had no gene match. TCRdb reprocessed the 5' RACE reads with MiXCR, giving one entry per CDR3 protein. The data show roughly 340,000 distinct CDR3 sequences, with roughly 19% seen just once and roughly 23% held by the top ten. The source of this sequence is a man aged 18 to 30 who had mild COVID-19 (a few samples of this study predate the infection). Cell type and time point are not known. V and J are TRBV6-5 and TRBJ2-5; 9 bases map to TRBD2. The sequencing input was PBMCs or a T cell subset sorted from them (not recorded which). The chain's CDR3 is CASSSAGGVETQYF. Written as DNA, the CDR3 is TGTGCCAGCAGTTCCGCGGGAGGGGTAGAGACCCAGTACTTC.